The entry below describes one T cell receptor beta chain. This clonotype came up many times. It has no known antigen specificity. It has no much larger one-base neighbor in the sample; base qualities were not kept. Receptor libraries were prepared by 5' RACE. TCRdb names Illumina HiSeq 2500 as the instrument used. The second PCR ran for about 6 to 12 cycles and used a J-beta primer mix along with a sample-barcoded 5' primer. Each TCR beta cDNA molecule received a unique molecular identifier from a template-switch 5' adaptor carrying 12 random nucleotides. Each sample yielded at least 3 million CDR3-containing paired-end reads. First-strand cDNA synthesis was performed from all RNA using the Mint cDNA synthesis kit, with priming by a TRBC-specific oligonucleotide. Following uracil-DNA glycosylase treatment, a first 18-cycle PCR with universal primers M1SS and BC2_uni_R was performed on all cDNA. Under the source paper's analysis protocol: For normalization, 1 million high-quality reads, each with a distinct molecular identifier, were randomly selected from each sample. Reads sharing molecular identifiers were discarded rather than binned into consensus sequences. CDR3 identification, clonotype clustering and error correction used MiTCR with a Q25 quality threshold and the strictest error-elimination algorithm. Lower-bound total TCR beta diversity was estimated with a nonparametric unseen species model using Euler transformation. TCRdb reworked the public reads: Q25 trimming with fastp, MiXCR clone assembly, productive beta chains retained. Here each entry gathers all rows of one CDR3 protein and keeps the most common genes and DNA. TCRdb, not the original authors, processed these V and J calls. The sample yields around 650,000 distinct CDR3 sequences; 32% were counted once. In total, the top ten clones hold 15% to 17% of the sample.

Systemically healthy Caucasian individuals from Russia, over 30 in total and aged about 6 to 90 years, were included as donors. About 9.8 milliliters of peripheral blood were drawn from each donor into EDTA-treated Vacutainer tubes. Ficoll-Paque density-gradient centrifugation was used to isolate PBMCs, with at least 6.5 million per sample. Trizol reagent was used to extract total RNA from the PBMCs, yielding at least 6 micrograms per sample. Naive CD45RAhigh/CD27high T cell percentages were measured by flow cytometry on a PBMC aliquot from every donor. These data are taken from a study of blood T cells in healthy people across ages (dated by TCRdb to the mid-2010s). With regard to the full study: In model experiments, template switching captured roughly one uniquely barcoded TCR beta cDNA molecule for every two T cells. To track age-related changes in TCR beta repertoire diversity, the study relied on deep sequencing normalized with unique cDNA molecular identifiers. The donors were divided into four age groups: young (average 16 years), middle-aged (about 39), aged (about 61) and long-lived (about 84). To avoid experimental bias, donors of different ages were spread randomly across the sequencing lanes. For two donors (one aged 18 to 29 and one aged 80 or older), the study analyzed two additional independent replicas of 1 million unique cDNA reads from the same blood draw.

Based on the germline V gene (reference sequence), the CDR1 and CDR2 sequences are DFQATT and SNEGSKA. From cysteine to phenylalanine, the CDR3 is 14 amino acids long. Only the CDR3 portion is preserved as DNA: 42 bases, with reading frame beginning at the first base. The junction carries 16 bases between V and J, which are trimmed by 3 bases and 6 bases respectively. Results and caveats for the whole study, not just this receptor: Since profiling was done on bulk unsorted PBMCs, naive and antigen-experienced compartments could not be conclusively compared. Observed TCR beta diversity per million T cells fell roughly linearly with age, and a significant reduction was already apparent by age approximately 41. Compared with the aged group, the long-lived group had more naive CD4+ T cells, fewer expanded clones and increased TCR diversity, suggesting age selection. Because the CMV infection status of the donors was unknown, age-related changes in expanded clonotypes may potentially have been confounded. Estimates of total diversity based on one million sequenced T cells were regarded as lower bounds and as underestimates. There was a strong correlation between observed TCR beta diversity and the percentage of naive T cells measured by flow cytometry.

The sequence derives from a woman older than 75 in good health. Donor details come from another sample of the same person, matched by shared clones. The sequenced material came from blood. The chain employs TRBV20-1 and TRBJ2-3; the D gene is perhaps TRBD2, from 6 matching bases. The DNA sequence is as follows: TGCAGTGCTAGCCCCCGGGGAGGTTTGGATACGCAGTATTTT. Protein translation: CSASPRGGLDTQYF.